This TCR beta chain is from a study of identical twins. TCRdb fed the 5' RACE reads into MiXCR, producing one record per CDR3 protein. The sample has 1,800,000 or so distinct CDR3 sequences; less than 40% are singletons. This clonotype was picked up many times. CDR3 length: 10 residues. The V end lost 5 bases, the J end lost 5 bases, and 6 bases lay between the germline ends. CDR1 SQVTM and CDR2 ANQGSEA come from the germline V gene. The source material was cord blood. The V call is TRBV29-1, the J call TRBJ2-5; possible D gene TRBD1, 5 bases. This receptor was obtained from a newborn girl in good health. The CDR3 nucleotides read TGCAGCGTTCCAGGGGAGACCCAGTACTTC. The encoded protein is CSVPGETQYF.